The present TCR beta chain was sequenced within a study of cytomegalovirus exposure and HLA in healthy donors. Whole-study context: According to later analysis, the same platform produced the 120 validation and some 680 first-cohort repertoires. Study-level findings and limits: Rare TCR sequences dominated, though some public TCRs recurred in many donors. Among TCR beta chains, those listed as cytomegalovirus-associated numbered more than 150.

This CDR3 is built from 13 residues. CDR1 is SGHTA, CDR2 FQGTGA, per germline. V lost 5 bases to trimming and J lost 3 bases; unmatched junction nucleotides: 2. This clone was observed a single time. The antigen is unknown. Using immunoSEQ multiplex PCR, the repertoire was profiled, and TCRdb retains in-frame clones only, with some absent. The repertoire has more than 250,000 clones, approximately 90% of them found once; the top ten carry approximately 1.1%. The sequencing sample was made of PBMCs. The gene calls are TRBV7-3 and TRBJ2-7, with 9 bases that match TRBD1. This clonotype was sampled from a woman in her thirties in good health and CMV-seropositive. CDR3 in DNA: TGTGCCAGCAGCGTGGGACAGGGCTACGAGCAGTACTTC. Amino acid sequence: CASSVGQGYEQYF.